A single sample gave rise to the 20 T cell receptor beta chains below, sequenced in a study of cytomegalovirus exposure and HLA in healthy donors. The PCR was carried out with 60 Vbeta primers and 13 Jbeta primers. Assay: immunoSEQ multiplex PCR; the TCRdb copy retains only in-frame clones and omits some. In the table there are 170,000 or so clones, roughly 80% of which are singletons. Sequenced input: PBMCs. All receptors come from a woman aged 45-65 years in good health and CMV-seronegative.

V is TRBV28 and J is TRBJ2-7, with D perhaps TRBD1 (5 bases). The germline V and J ends were trimmed by 8 bases and 0 bases, with 11 bases remaining between them. The CDR3 is 13 amino acids. CDR1 is MDHEN and CDR2 is SYDVKM in the germline V gene. This chain's CDR3 is CASSRAASYEQYF. The CDR3 nucleotides are TGTGCCAGCTCCAGGGCCGCCTCCTACGAGCAGTACTTC.

The V gene is TRBV5-4, the J gene TRBJ2-5; D may be TRBD1 (6 bases). This CDR3 comprises 13 residues. Trimming removed 4 bases from V and 5 bases from J, with 12 bases in between. Germline V CDR1 and CDR2: SGHNT, YYREEE (reference sequence). The CDR3 is CASSAGTSETQYF. The CDR3 coding sequence is TGTGCCAGCAGCGCCGGGACATCCGAGACCCAGTACTTC.

This clone was counted between two and nine times. The gene calls are TRBV4-2 and TRBJ2-2; 11 positions agree with TRBD2. The CDR3 has 18 residues. The V and J ends lost 0 bases and 4 bases, in that order; junction bases with no gene match: 7. Germline V CDR1 and CDR2: LGHNA, YNFKEQ. CDR3 amino acids: CASSQDTSGGTLTGELFF. CDR3 coding DNA: TGTGCCAGCAGCCAAGATACTAGCGGGGGAACCCTCACCGGGGAGCTGTTTTTT.

The sample holds one count of this clone. The rearrangement links TRBV7-2 to TRBJ2-1; TRBD2 agrees at 11 bases. Germline V gene lookup returns CDR1 SGHTA and CDR2 FQGNSA. The CDR3 loop spans 15 amino acids. The trim removed 5 bases at V and 7 bases at J, leaving 7 bases unmatched. This chain's CDR3 is CASSISLAGGNEQFF. As DNA, the CDR3 is TGTGCCAGCAGCATTAGCCTAGCGGGAGGTAATGAGCAGTTCTTC. Based on the CDR3 plus reference TRBV7-2 and TRBJ2-1, the full variable domain is GAGVSQSPSNKVTEKGKDVELRCDPISGHTALYWYRQSLGQGLEFLIYFQGNSAPDKSGLPSDRFSAERTGGSVSTLTIQRTQQEDSAVYLCASSISLAGGNEQFFGPGTRLTVL.

CDR3: CASSIVSGGYSYEQYF. DNA of the CDR3: TGTGCCAGTAGTATTGTGAGCGGGGGTTACTCCTACGAGCAGTACTTC. V and J are TRBV19 and TRBJ2-7; 8 bases fit TRBD2. Germline loops: CDR1 LNHDA, CDR2 SQIVND (reference sequence). CDR3 length: 16 amino acids. Losses at the gene ends were 3 bases for V and 0 bases for J; bases not matched to a gene: 7.

The V gene is TRBV14, the J gene TRBJ1-2; 7 bases are a match to TRBD1. The CDR3 is made up of 13 amino acids. CDR1 is SGHDN and CDR2 is FVKESK in the germline V gene. Trimming cost V 4 bases and J 7 bases; bases outside gene matches: 6. The CDR3 loop reads CASSPRTGGGYTF. CDR3 DNA sequence: TGTGCCAGCAGCCCCCGGACAGGCGGTGGCTACACCTTC.

This chain uses TRBV27 with TRBJ2-3; the match to TRBD2 covers 11 bases. The V segment lost 1 base and the J segment 2 bases; nucleotides outside the gene matches: 5. The CDR3 contains 17 residues. Per germline, CDR1 MNHEY and CDR2 SMNVEV (reference sequence). The chain's CDR3 is CASSLLGLAEYTDTQYF. CDR3 nucleotides: TGTGCCAGCAGTTTATTGGGACTAGCGGAATACACAGATACGCAGTATTTT.

The chain joins TRBV11-3 to TRBJ2-5; D might be TRBD1 (6 bases). This CDR3 has 12 amino acids. Per the germline V gene, CDR1 is SGHNT and CDR2 is YENEEA. The ends were cut back, 5 bases at V and 10 bases at J, with 14 bases in the middle. The CDR3 coding sequence is TGTGCCAGCAGCGCGGAGGACAGAAACCAGTACTTC. Translating gives CASSAEDRNQYF.

This clone showed up just a few times. This chain links TRBV6-8 with TRBJ2-7, with 10 bases aligning to TRBD2. J lost 3 bases, V lost 2 bases, and 4 bases had no gene match. From germline, CDR1 is MNHGY and CDR2 SAAAGT. The CDR3 runs to 15 residues. In DNA, the CDR3 is TGTGCCAGCAGTTACGTCCCTAGCGGGGGCTACGAGCAGTACTTC. It is translated as CASSYVPSGGYEQYF.

This clone was found once. This chain links TRBV13 with TRBJ2-4; D is unresolved. The CDR3 extends over 14 amino acids. Germline V gives CDR1 PRHDT, CDR2 FYEKMQ (reference sequence). The germline V and J ends were trimmed by 6 bases and 0 bases, with 9 bases remaining between them. The CDR3 sequence: CASRMRLAKNIQYF. DNA for the CDR3: TGTGCCAGCAGAATGCGGTTAGCCAAAAACATTCAGTACTTC.

This clone was counted once. This rearrangement joins TRBV6-5 to TRBJ2-1; 7 bases map to TRBD2. The CDR3 has 15 residues. V was pared by 10 bases and J by 5 bases, with 14 bases of the junction left unmatched. In germline, CDR1 is MNHEY, CDR2 SVGAGI. The CDR3 DNA is TGTGCCACCACGGCGGCGGGAGCTCGGGACAATGAGCAGTTCTTC. Protein product: CATTAAGARDNEQFF.

This chain uses TRBV7-2 with TRBJ1-4; D is possibly TRBD1 (5 bases). Trimming cost V 2 bases and J 7 bases, with 11 bases left between them. The CDR3 is 14 amino acids. The germline V gene has CDR1 SGHTA and CDR2 FQGNSA. CDR3 coding DNA: TGTGCCAGCAGCTTATGGCCAGGGCGTGAAAAACTGTTTTTT. Amino acids: CASSLWPGREKLFF.

The chain couples TRBV7-8 to TRBJ2-3; 11 bases agree with TRBD2. Losses at the gene ends were 5 bases for V and 2 bases for J; bases not matched to a gene: 9. Looked up from germline, CDR1 is SGHVS and CDR2 is FQNEAQ. The CDR3 extends over 17 amino acids. CDR3 nucleotide sequence: TGTGCCAGCAGCGGTGGGTCACTAGCGGGGGTCACAGATACGCAGTATTTT. As protein: CASSGGSLAGVTDTQYF.

This chain connects TRBV6-6 to TRBJ2-2, with 8 bases fitting TRBD1. Trimming removed 6 bases from V and 6 bases from J; junction bases left unmatched: 12. The CDR3 spans 16 residues. Germline-derived CDR1 and CDR2 are MNHNY and SVGAGI (reference sequence). CDR3 in DNA: TGTGCCAGCAGCATAAGGACAGGGAACGAGGCCGGGGAGCTGTTTTTT. Translating gives CASSIRTGNEAGELFF.

This rearrangement joins TRBV28 to TRBJ2-3; D is unresolved. Trimming removed 2 bases at V and 0 bases at J, with 3 bases between. Per the germline V gene, CDR1 is MDHEN and CDR2 is SYDVKM. CDR3 length equals 13 residues. The CDR3 nucleotides are TGTGCCAGCAGTTTACCAAGCACAGATACGCAGTATTTT. It yields the protein CASSLPSTDTQYF. The whole variable domain, remainder taken from reference TRBV28 and TRBJ2-3, is DVKVTQSSRYLVKRTGEKVFLECVQDMDHENMFWYRQDPGLGLRLIYFSYDVKMKEKGDIPEGYSVSREKKERFSLILESASTNQTSMYLCASSLPSTDTQYFGPGTRLTVL.

This clone has only one observation. The chain is built from TRBV11-2 and TRBJ1-4, with TRBD1 matching over 7 bases. The CDR3 is 15 amino acids. V lost 5 bases, J lost 8 bases, and 11 bases stayed unmatched. Germline V gives CDR1 SGHAT, CDR2 FQNNGV. CDR3 loop: CASSPETGLREKLFF. The DNA of the CDR3 is TGTGCCAGCAGCCCTGAGACAGGGCTGAGGGAAAAACTGTTTTTT.

The rearrangement links TRBV7-9 to TRBJ1-2, with D uncertain. CDR1 SEHNR and CDR2 FQNEAQ come from the germline V gene (reference sequence). This CDR3 spans 15 amino acids. V was trimmed by 1 base and J by 4 bases, leaving 13 bases between them. The CDR3 here is CASSLVPPPSYGYTF. The DNA for the CDR3 is TGTGCCAGCAGCTTAGTTCCCCCCCCTAGCTATGGCTACACCTTC.

The gene calls are TRBV6-1 and TRBJ2-5, with D perhaps matching TRBD2 (6 bases). The CDR3 runs 15 residues. Deletions cut 3 bases from V and 9 bases from J, with 20 bases between. Germline values: CDR1 MNHNS, CDR2 SASEGT. The CDR3 nucleotides are TGTGCCAGCAGTGAGGCGGGCGGGGTCCGAGGGGCCCAGTACTTC. The encoded protein is CASSEAGGVRGAQYF.

CDR3 region: CASSFRKPGVHEQYF. In DNA, the CDR3 is TGTGCCAGCAGTTTCCGGAAACCGGGAGTCCACGAGCAGTACTTC. The J gene is TRBJ2-7, the V gene TRBV28; tentatively, D is TRBD2 (6 bases). Germline V gives CDR1 MDHEN, CDR2 SYDVKM. V dropped 3 bases and J dropped 5 bases, with 17 bases sitting between them. This CDR3 has 15 residues.

About this clone: The junction departs from the called germline gene at one end, perhaps through a read error. The chain uses TRBV5-6 and TRBJ1-2, with D unclear. Germline-derived CDR1 and CDR2 are SGHDT and YYEEEE. The CDR3 has 12 residues. CDR3 protein: CASSPRAGKDFF. DNA of the CDR3: TGTGCCAGCAGCCCTCGTGCAGGCAAGGATTTCTTC.